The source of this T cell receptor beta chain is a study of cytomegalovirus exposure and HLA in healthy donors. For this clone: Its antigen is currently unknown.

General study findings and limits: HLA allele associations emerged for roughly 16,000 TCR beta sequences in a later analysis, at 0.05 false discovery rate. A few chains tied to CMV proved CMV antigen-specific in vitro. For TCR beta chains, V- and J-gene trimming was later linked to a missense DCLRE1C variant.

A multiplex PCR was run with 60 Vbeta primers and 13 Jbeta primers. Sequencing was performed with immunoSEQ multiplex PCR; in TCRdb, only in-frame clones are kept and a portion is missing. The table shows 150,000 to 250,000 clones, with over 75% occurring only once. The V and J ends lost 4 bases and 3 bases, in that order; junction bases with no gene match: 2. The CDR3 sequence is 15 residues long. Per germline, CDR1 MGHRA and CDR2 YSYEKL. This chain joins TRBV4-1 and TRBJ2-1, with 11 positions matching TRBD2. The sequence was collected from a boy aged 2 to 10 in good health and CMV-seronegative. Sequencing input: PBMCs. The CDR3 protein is CASSLAGGDYNEQFF. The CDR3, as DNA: TGCGCCAGCAGCCTAGCGGGGGGGGACTACAATGAGCAGTTCTTC.